The 5 T cell receptor beta chains presented below share a single source sample, sequenced in a study of blood T cell repertoires in COVID-19. The method was immunoSEQ multiplex PCR; TCRdb's version includes in-frame clones alone and lacks a portion of them. This sample has approximately 150,000 clones; roughly 87% occur once, and the top ten carry about 1.5%. Sequenced material: peripheral blood. Every receptor here comes from a human donor in a cohort sampled during active COVID-19.

Turning to this clone: Other DNA sequences in the sample encode the same CDR3. The rearrangement joins TRBV27 to TRBJ2-2; a weak D match, TRBD1 (6 bases). Per the germline V gene, CDR1 is MNHEY and CDR2 is SMNVEV (reference sequence). Trimming left V 3 bases short and J 0 bases short, with 8 bases between. CDR3 length: 15 amino acids. CDR3: CASSFYRANTGELFF. The CDR3, as DNA: TGTGCCAGCAGTTTTTACAGGGCGAACACCGGGGAGCTGTTTTTT.

The chain is built from TRBV4-1 and TRBJ1-1; possible D gene TRBD1, 6 bases. Germline values: CDR1 MGHRA, CDR2 YSYEKL. The CDR3 consists of 16 residues. Trimming shortened V by 1 base and J by 4 bases, and 16 bases separated the two germline ends. CDR3 DNA sequence: TGCGCCAGCAGCCAAGCACCATTACAGGGCGCCACTGAAGCTTTCTTT. Its protein is CASSQAPLQGATEAFF.

This clone was counted many times. The chain is built from TRBV13 and TRBJ1-2, with D possibly TRBD1 on 5 matching bases. The CDR3 is made up of 15 amino acids. The V gene's germline CDR1 is PRHDT and CDR2 FYEKMQ (reference sequence). Deletions cut 5 bases from V and 4 bases from J, with 17 bases between. The CDR3 here is CASSIARGTGYGYTF. DNA for the CDR3: TGTGCCAGCAGCATAGCACGGGGGACGGGCTATGGCTACACCTTC. Filled out from reference TRBV13 and TRBJ1-2, the complete variable domain reads AAGVIQSPRHLIKEKRETATLKCYPIPRHDTVYWYQQGPGQDPQFLISFYEKMQSDKGSIPDRFSAQQFSDYHSELNMSSLELGDSALYFCASSIARGTGYGYTFGSGTRLTVV.

V is TRBV2 and J is TRBJ1-4, with no clear D. This CDR3 region has 11 residues. V was clipped by 3 bases and J by 7 bases, with 3 bases between them. Germline V gives CDR1 SNHLY, CDR2 FYNNEI. CDR3 DNA sequence: TGTGCCAGCAGTGACGTTGAAAAACTGTTTTTT. Translated, it gives CASSDVEKLFF.

CDR3 loop: CASSLDDLRTGNSPLHF. In DNA, the CDR3 is TGTGCCAGCAGCTTAGACGATTTGCGGACGGGGAATTCACCCCTCCACTTT. This chain joins TRBV7-9 and TRBJ1-6; D is undetermined. Germline V gives CDR1 SEHNR, CDR2 FQNEAQ (reference sequence). This CDR3 is built from 17 residues. V lost 1 base to trimming and J lost 7 bases, with 17 bases between them.